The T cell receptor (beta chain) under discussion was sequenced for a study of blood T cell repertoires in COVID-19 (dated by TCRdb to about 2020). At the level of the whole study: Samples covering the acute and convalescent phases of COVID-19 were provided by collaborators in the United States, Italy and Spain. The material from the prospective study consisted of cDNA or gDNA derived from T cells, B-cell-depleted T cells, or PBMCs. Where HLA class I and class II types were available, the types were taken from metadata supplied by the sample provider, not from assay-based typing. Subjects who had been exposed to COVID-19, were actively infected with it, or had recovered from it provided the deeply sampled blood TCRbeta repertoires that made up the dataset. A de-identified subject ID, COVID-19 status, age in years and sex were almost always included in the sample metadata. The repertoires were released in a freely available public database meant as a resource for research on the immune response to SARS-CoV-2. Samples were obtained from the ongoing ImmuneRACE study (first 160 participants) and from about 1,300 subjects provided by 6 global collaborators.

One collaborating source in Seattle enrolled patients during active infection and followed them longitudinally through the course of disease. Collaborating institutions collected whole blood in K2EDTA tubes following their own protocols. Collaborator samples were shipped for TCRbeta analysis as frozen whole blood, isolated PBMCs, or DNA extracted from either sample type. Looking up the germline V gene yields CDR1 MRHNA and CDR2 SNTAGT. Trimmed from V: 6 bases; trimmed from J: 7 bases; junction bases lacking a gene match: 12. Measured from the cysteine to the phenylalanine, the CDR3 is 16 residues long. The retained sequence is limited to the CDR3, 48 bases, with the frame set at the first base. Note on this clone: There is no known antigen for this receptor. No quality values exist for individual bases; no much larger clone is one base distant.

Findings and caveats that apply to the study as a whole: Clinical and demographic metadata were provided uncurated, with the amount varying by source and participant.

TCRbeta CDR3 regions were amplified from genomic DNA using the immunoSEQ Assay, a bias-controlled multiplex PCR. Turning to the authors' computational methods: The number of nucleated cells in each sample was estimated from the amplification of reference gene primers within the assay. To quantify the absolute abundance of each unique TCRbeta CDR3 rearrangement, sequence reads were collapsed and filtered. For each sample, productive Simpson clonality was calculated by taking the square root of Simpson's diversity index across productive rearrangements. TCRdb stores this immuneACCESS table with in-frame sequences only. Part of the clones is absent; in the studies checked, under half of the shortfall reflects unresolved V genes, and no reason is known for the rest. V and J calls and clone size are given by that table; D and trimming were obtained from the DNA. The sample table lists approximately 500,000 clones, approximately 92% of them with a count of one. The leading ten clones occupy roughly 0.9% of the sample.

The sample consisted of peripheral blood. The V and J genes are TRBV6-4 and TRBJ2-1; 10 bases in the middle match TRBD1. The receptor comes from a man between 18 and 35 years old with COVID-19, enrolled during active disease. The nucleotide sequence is TGTGCCAGCAGGCGACAGGGGGCACGTATGGTGAATGAGCAGTTCTTC. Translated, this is CASRRQGARMVNEQFF.